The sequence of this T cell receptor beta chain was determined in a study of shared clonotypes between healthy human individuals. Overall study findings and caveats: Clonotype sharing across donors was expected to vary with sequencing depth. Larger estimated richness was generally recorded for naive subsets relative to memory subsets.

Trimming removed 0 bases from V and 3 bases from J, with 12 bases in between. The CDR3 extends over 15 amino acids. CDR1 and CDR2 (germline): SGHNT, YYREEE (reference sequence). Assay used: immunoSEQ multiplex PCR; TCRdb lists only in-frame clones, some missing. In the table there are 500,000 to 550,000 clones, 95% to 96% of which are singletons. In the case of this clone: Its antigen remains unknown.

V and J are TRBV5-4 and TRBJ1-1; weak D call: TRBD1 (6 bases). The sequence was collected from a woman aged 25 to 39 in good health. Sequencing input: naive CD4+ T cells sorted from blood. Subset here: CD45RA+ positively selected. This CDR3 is CASSLGGLGDTEAFF. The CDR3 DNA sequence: TGTGCCAGCAGCTTGGGGGGGCTCGGTGACACTGAAGCTTTCTTT.